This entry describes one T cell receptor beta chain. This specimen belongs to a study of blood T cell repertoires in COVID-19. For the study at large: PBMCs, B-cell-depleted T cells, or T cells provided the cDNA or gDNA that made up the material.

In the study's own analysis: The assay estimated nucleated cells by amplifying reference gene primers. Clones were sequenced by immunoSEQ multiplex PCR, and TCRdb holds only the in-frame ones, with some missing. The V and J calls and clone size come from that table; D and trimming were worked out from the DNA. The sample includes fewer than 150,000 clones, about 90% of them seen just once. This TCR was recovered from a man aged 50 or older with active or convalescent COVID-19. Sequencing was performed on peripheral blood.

CDR3 region: CASSTERVVKNSPLHF. The CDR3, as DNA: TGCGCCAGCAGTACCGAGAGGGTTGTAAAGAATTCACCCCTCCACTTT. The V gene is TRBV5-1, the J gene TRBJ1-6; D is unclear. This CDR3 is 16 amino acids long. Trimming took 5 bases from V and 7 from J, leaving 19 bases between them. Germline-derived CDR1 and CDR2 are SGHRS and YFSETQ.